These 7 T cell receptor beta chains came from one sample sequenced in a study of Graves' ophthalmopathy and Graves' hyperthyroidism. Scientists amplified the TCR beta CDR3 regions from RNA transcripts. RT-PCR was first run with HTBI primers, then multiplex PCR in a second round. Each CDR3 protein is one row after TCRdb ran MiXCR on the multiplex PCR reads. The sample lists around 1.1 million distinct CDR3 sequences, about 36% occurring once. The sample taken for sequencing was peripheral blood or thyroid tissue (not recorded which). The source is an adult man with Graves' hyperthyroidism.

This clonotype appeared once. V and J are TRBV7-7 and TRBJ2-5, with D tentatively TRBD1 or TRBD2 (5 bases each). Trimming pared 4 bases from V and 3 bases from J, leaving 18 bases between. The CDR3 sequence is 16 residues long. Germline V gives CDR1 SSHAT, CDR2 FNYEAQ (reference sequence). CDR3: CASSSTAGTLEETQYF. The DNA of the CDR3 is TGTGCCAGCAGCTCAACAGCCGGGACCCTCGAAGAGACCCAGTACTTC.

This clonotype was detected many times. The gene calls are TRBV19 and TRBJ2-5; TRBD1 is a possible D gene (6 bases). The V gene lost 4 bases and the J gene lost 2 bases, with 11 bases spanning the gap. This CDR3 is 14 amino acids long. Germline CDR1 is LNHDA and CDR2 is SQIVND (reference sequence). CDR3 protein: CASSNQGQQETQYF. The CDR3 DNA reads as TGTGCCAGTAGTAATCAAGGACAGCAAGAGACCCAGTACTTC.

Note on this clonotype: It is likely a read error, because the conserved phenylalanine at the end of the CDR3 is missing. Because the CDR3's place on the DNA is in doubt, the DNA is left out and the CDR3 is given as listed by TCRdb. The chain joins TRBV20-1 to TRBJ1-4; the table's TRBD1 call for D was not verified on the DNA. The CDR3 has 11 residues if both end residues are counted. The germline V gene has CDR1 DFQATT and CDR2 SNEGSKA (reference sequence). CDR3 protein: CSARTQGQGVI.

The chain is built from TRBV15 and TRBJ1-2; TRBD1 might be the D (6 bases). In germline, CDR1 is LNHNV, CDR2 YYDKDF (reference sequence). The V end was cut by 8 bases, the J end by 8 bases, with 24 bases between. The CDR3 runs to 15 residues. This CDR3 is CATERENTGHEGYTF. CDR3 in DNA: TGTGCCACCGAGAGGGAAAACACGGGACACGAGGGCTACACCTTC. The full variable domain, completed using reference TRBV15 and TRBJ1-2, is DAMVIQNPRYQVTQFGKPVTLSCSQTLNHNVMYWYQQKSSQAPKLLFHYYDKDFNNEADTPDNFQSRRPNTSFCFLDIRSPGLGDTAMYLCATERENTGHEGYTFGSGTRLTVV.

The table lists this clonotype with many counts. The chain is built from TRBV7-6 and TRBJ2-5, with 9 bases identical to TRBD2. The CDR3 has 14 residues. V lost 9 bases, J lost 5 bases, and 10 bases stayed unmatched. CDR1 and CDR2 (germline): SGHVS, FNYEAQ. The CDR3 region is CASTFSGGSETQYF. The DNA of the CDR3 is TGTGCCAGTACCTTTAGCGGGGGTAGTGAGACCCAGTACTTC.

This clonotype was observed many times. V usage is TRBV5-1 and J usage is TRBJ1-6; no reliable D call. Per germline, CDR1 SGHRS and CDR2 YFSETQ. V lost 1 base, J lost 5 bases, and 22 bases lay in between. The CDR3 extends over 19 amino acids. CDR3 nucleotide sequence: TGCGCCAGCAGCTTGCGAGCGTTGGGAGGGCACATGGATAATTCACCCCTCCACTTT. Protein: CASSLRALGGHMDNSPLHF.

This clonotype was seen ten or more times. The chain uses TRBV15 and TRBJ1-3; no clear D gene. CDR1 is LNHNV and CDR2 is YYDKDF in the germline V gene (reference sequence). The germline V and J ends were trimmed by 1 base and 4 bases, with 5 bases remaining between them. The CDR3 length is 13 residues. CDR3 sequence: CATSRVLGNTIYF. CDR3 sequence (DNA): TGTGCCACCAGCAGAGTTTTGGGAAACACCATATATTTT.